This T cell receptor beta chain was recorded in a study of T cells after yellow fever vaccination. Each CDR3 protein gets one entry after TCRdb re-called the 5' RACE reads with MiXCR. This sample has 620,000 or so distinct CDR3 sequences, with over 9% found just once. The CDR3 has 15 amino acids. V dropped 5 bases and J dropped 2 bases, with 13 bases sitting between them. This clonotype was picked up a small number of times. The V gene is TRBV12-3 or TRBV12-4, the J gene TRBJ1-5; D is ambiguous. The origin of this receptor is a man younger than 40 who received the YFV17D yellow fever vaccine. Here the sequenced sample was PBMCs, taken on the day of the yellow fever booster vaccination. CDR3 sequence (DNA): TGTGCCAGCAGTCCCGGGTGGAGGGGCAATCAGCCCCAGCATTTT. It translates to CASSPGWRGNQPQHF.